The T cell receptor beta chain under discussion was sequenced for a study of T cell clonotyping in hematopoietic cell transplantation. Whole-study context: Cytoreduction preceded collection of pretransplant recipient samples. Study outcomes and limitations: CD4 and CD8 repertoire contributions could not be separated without sorting.

The repertoire was sequenced with immunoSEQ multiplex PCR; TCRdb's copy has only in-frame clones and lacks some. The sample carries 65,000 to 80,000 clones, about 95% recorded once. The time point here: recipient sample about 28 days before transplant, after cytoreduction. This clone was seen once. The antigen remains unidentified. Germline V gene sequence: CDR1 MDHEN, CDR2 SYDVKM. The CDR3 is made up of 14 amino acids. The ends were cut back, 7 bases at V and 12 bases at J, with 25 bases in the middle. The TCR comes from a woman between 45 and 65 years old with acute myeloid leukemia. Some clones in this sample may be carry-over from other donors' samples. Sequenced here: peripheral blood mononuclear cells, sampled before stem cell transplant. V usage is TRBV28 and J usage is TRBJ2-7; D is undetermined. The CDR3 region has the DNA TGTGCCAGCACCCTGGCTGGTGGAGCAAAGGGTGGGTACTTC. It codes for CASTLAGGAKGGYF. The full variable domain, in which reference TRBV28 and TRBJ2-7 provide the parts outside the CDR3, is DVKVTQSSRYLVKRTGEKVFLECVQDMDHENMFWYRQDPGLGLRLIYFSYDVKMKEKGDIPEGYSVSREKKERFSLILESASTNQTSMYLCASTLAGGAKGGYFGPGTRLTVT.